This is a list of T cell receptor beta chains from one sample in a study of a mutant IDH1 vaccine in newly diagnosed glioma. These receptors' antigens are unknown. Profiling relied on immunoSEQ multiplex PCR, and the TCRdb table lists in-frame clones only, not all of them. The sample includes some 58,000 clones, 81% of them seen just once. Sequencing used PBMCs, obtained from a glioma patient whose treatment included an IDH1 peptide vaccine. Receptor source: a middle-aged man with glioma. The conserved cysteine and the conserved F or W are not part of the CDR3 here.

>TRBV27|TRBJ1-2
ASSLSGGGLPNYGYT
>TRBV9|TRBJ2-1
ASREGPYNEQF
>TRBV5-1|TRBJ1-1
ASSLNQGAVNTEAF
>TRBV7-6|TRBJ1-1
ASSATLGRENTEAF
>TRBV2|TRBJ1-1
ASSDQGRGTEAF
>TRBV7-3|TRBJ2-2
ASSSTGTTTGELF
>TRBV12-5|TRBJ1-6
ASGSGTGLLGSYNSPLH
>TRBV7-8|TRBJ1-6
ASSLQYNSPLH
>TRBV5-4|TRBJ1-2
ASRSGTGNHFGYT
>TRBV19|TRBJ2-1
ASTRLAVIPSSYNEQF
>TRBV7-9|TRBJ1-1
ASSPEGEITEAF
>TRBV28|TRBJ1-1
ASSQGTGDEAF
>TRBV11-2|TRBJ2-4
ASSVRLAAIAKNIQY
>TRBV18|TRBJ2-1
ASSPLAGEPYNEQF
>TRBV6-5|TRBJ1-1
ASFRAF
>TRBV7-9|TRBJ1-1
ASSPLQGAEAF
>TRBV27|TRBJ2-7
ASSFYRGAYEQY